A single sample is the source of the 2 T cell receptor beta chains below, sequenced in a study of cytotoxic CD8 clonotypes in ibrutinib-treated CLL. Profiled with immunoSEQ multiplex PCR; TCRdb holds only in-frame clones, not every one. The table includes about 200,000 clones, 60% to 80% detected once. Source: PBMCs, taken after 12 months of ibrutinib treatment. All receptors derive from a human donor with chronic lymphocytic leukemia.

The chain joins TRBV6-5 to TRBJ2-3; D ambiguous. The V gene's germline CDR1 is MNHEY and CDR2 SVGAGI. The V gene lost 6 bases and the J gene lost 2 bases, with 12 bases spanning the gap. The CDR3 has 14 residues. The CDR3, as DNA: TGTGCCAGCAGACTCAACGAACCCACAGATACGCAGTATTTT. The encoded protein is CASRLNEPTDTQYF.

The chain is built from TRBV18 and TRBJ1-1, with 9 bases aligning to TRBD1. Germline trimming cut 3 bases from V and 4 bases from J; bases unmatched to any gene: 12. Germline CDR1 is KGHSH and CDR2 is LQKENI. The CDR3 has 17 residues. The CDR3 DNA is TGTGCCAGCTCACCGTCCCGGGACAGGGTTTGGGGCACTGAAGCTTTCTTT. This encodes CASSPSRDRVWGTEAFF.